This TCR beta chain was sequenced in a study of blood T cell repertoires in COVID-19. Across the study: Researchers got acute and convalescent COVID-19 samples from the United States, Italy and Spain. T cells, B-cell-depleted T cells, or PBMCs provided the cDNA or gDNA that served as material.

Trimming took 4 bases from V and 2 from J, leaving 9 bases between them. Germline lookup yields CDR1 LNHDA and CDR2 SQIVND (reference sequence). CDR3 length: 13 amino acids. This clone has a handful of counts. Original data processing: Amplified reference gene primers provided the basis for estimating nucleated cell counts. The method was immunoSEQ multiplex PCR; TCRdb's version includes in-frame clones alone and lacks a portion of them. V, J and clone size were drawn from that table, and D and trimming were deduced from the DNA. The table lists approximately 260,000 clones, over 75% of them singletons.

V gene TRBV19 combines with J gene TRBJ2-7; no clear D gene. This TCR derives from a woman aged 70 to 79 with acute or convalescent COVID-19. The material sequenced was peripheral blood. CDR3 bases: TGTGCCAGTAGTACTTACATCACCTACGAGCAGTACTTC. It yields the protein CASSTYITYEQYF.